The rows below give T cell receptor beta chains drawn from one sample of a study of T cell changes during pregnancy in multiple sclerosis. Assay: immunoSEQ multiplex PCR; the TCRdb copy retains only in-frame clones and omits some. The table shows about 46,000 clones, with approximately 90% occurring only once. Sequencing used CD8+ T cells from peripheral blood mononuclear cells, obtained in the second trimester of pregnancy. These receptors were taken from a female donor with multiple sclerosis, enrolled in a pregnancy study. The CDR3 runs from the conserved cysteine through the conserved F or W. Fields, in order: clone size, J gene, D gene, V gene, CDR3 DNA, CDR3 protein. D genes are given only for firm matches. Expanded clones are given a class, and other clones once, few, many or no size at all.

few TRBJ1-6 - TRBV2 TGTGCCAGCCGCCCGGGGTCTAAGAATTCACCCCTCCACTTT CASRPGSKNSPLHF
- TRBJ2-5 TRBD1 TRBV4-3 TGCGCCAGCAGCCAAGCCTGGGACAGCTACCAAGAGACCCAGTACTTC CASSQAWDSYQETQYF
- TRBJ2-1 TRBD2 TRBV11-2 TGTGCCAGCAGCCCTGGACCCTCGCGGGGGTCCTACAATGAGCAGTTCTTC CASSPGPSRGSYNEQFF
- TRBJ2-2 - TRBV7-2 TGTGCCAGCAGCTTTACTGGTGGTTACCCCGGGGAGCTGTTTTTT CASSFTGGYPGELFF
- TRBJ1-1 - TRBV7-8 TGTGCCAGCAGCTTAGCGCTAACCACTGAAGCTTTCTTT CASSLALTTEAFF
- TRBJ2-7 TRBD2 TRBV10-1 TGCGCCAGCAGTGACCCCCCTCCAGGCACTAGCTGGGGGGGTTCCTACGAGCAGTACTTC CASSDPPPGTSWGGSYEQYF
- TRBJ2-7 - TRBV11-2 TGTGCCAGCAGCTTAGGGGGGGGCTACTACGAGCAGTACTTC CASSLGGGYYEQYF
- TRBJ2-7 - TRBV6-1 TGTGCCAGCAGCGGGGGAGACCCCGGGGAGCAGTACTTC CASSGGDPGEQYF
- TRBJ1-2 - TRBV6-1 TGTGCCAGCCAGACAGGTCCCACCTCTAACTATGGCTACACCTTC CASQTGPTSNYGYTF
- TRBJ1-2 - TRBV11-2 TGTGCCAGCAGCTTACAACTCGCAGGGGCGGATGGCTACACCTTC CASSLQLAGADGYTF
- TRBJ2-3 TRBD2 TRBV7-2 TGTGCCAGCAGCCCGGGTTACGGGGGGGGTTTCACAGATACGCAGTATTTT CASSPGYGGGFTDTQYF
- TRBJ2-1 TRBD2 TRBV4-1 TGCGCCAGCAGCCAAGATTTTAGGGATAGCGGGGGCCTATACAATGAGCAGTTCTTC CASSQDFRDSGGLYNEQFF
- TRBJ1-2 TRBD1 TRBV27 TGTGCCAGCAGTTCCTACAGGGGGCCCAATCATGGCTACACCTTC CASSSYRGPNHGYTF
- TRBJ1-5 TRBD1 TRBV29-1 TGCAGCGTTCCCGGGACAGATAATCAGCCCCAGCATTTT CSVPGTDNQPQHF
- TRBJ2-7 TRBD2 TRBV9 TGTGCCAGCAGCGTAGGGGCTAGCGGGGGCTACGAGCAGTACTTC CASSVGASGGYEQYF
- TRBJ2-5 TRBD2 TRBV7-2 TGTGCCAGCAGCTCACTAGCGGGGGTGGACTTC CASSSLAGVDF
few TRBJ1-1 - TRBV27 TGTGCCAGCAGTTCCGGGACAGAAGCTTTCTTT CASSSGTEAFF
- TRBJ1-1 TRBD1 TRBV5-6 TGTGCCAGCAGCCCTGGCTCCAGGGGGCGGGACGGCACTGAAGCTTTCTTT CASSPGSRGRDGTEAFF
- TRBJ2-7 - TRBV7-9 TGTGCCAGCAGCTTACCTCCGGGGGGCCCTTCCTACGAGCAGTACTTC CASSLPPGGPSYEQYF
- TRBJ1-5 - TRBV4-2 TGTGCCAGCAGCCAAAGGGGGGGGGAGGTAACCCAGCCCCAGCATTTT CASSQRGGEVTQPQHF
- TRBJ1-1 - TRBV11-2 TGTGCCAGCAGCTTAGCTGAGTGGACTGAAGCTTTCTTT CASSLAEWTEAFF
- TRBJ2-5 TRBD2 TRBV9 TGTGCCAGCAGCGTAAGGTGGAGCGGGGGAGAGCAAGAGACCCAGTACTTC CASSVRWSGGEQETQYF
- TRBJ1-2 - TRBV25-1 TGTGCCAGCAGTCATCCGGGACTCTATGGCTACGCCTTC CASSHPGLYGYAF
- TRBJ1-2 TRBD1 TRBV5-4 TGTGCCAGCTATGGACAGGGATACGGCTACACCTTC CASYGQGYGYTF
- TRBJ1-3 - TRBV4-2 TGTGCCAGCAGCCAAGAAGGGGCCGGGTATTCTGGAAACACCATATATTTT CASSQEGAGYSGNTIYF
- TRBJ2-1 - TRBV7-2 TGTGCCAGCAGTACGGGGGCGGGGGCCCCCAATGAGCAGTTCTTC CASSTGAGAPNEQFF
- TRBJ2-7 TRBD1 TRBV19 TGTGCCAGTAGTACCCAGGGGGATAAGCAGTACTTC CASSTQGDKQYF
once TRBJ1-5 TRBD1 TRBV5-4 TGTGCCAGCAGCCCAGGACAGGGTGATCAGCCCCAGCATTTT CASSPGQGDQPQHF
- TRBJ2-2 - TRBV11-3 TGTGCCAGCCGGTATAAAACCGGGGAGCTGTTTTTT CASRYKTGELFF
- TRBJ2-3 TRBD1 TRBV4-3 TGCGCCAGCAGCCCAGACAGGGGGCAAGGCGCAGATACGCAGTATTTT CASSPDRGQGADTQYF
once TRBJ1-2 - TRBV25-1 TGTGCCAGCAGTCTCTCGGGTAGATATGGCTACACCTTC CASSLSGRYGYTF
- TRBJ2-7 TRBD1 TRBV9 TGTGCCAGCAGCCCCCAACCCGGGACAGCTTACGAGCAGTACTTC CASSPQPGTAYEQYF
- TRBJ2-1 - TRBV19 TGTGCCAGTAGTATTAGCGCTGGAGGCTCCTACAATGAGCAGTTCTTC CASSISAGGSYNEQFF
- TRBJ1-4 TRBD1 TRBV18 TGTGCCAGCTCACCACCGACAGGGGCCGAAAAACTGTTTTTT CASSPPTGAEKLFF
- TRBJ1-1 TRBD1 TRBV5-4 TGTGCCAGCAGGACAGGGTATGGCACTGAAGCTTTCTTT CASRTGYGTEAFF
- TRBJ2-5 - TRBV5-6 TGTGCCAGCAGCCCCGCCCTGACAATCCAAGAGACCCAGTACTTC CASSPALTIQETQYF
- TRBJ1-5 - TRBV4-1 TGCGCCAGCAGCCAAATGGGCAACGACGATCAGCCCCAGCATTTT CASSQMGNDDQPQHF
- TRBJ1-1 - TRBV9 TGTGCCAGCAGCGTTACAGGGACGGGTGTAGGCACTGAAGCTTTCTTT CASSVTGTGVGTEAFF
- TRBJ2-3 - TRBV7-9 TGTGCCAGCAGCCCCTATTTCGCAGATACGCAGTATTTT CASSPYFADTQYF
- TRBJ2-5 - TRBV11-2 TGTGCCAGCAGCCTGTGGACACATGAGACCCAGTACTTC CASSLWTHETQYF
- TRBJ2-3 TRBD2 TRBV7-9 TGTGCCAGCAGCTCGACTAGCGGGGGTGCAGATACGCAGTATTTT CASSSTSGGADTQYF
- TRBJ2-7 - TRBV2 TGTGCCAGCGCAACTACCTACGAGCAGTACTTC CASATTYEQYF
few TRBJ1-1 TRBD1 TRBV11-2 TGTGCCAGCAGCTTAGATCCGGGACAGGAAGCTTTCTTT CASSLDPGQEAFF